This paragraph reports one T cell receptor beta chain. Per germline, CDR1 DFQATT and CDR2 SNEGSKA (reference sequence). The germline V and J ends were trimmed by 3 bases and 4 bases, with 15 bases remaining between them. The CDR3 covers 14 residues. Alongside a J-beta primer mix, a sample-barcoded 5' primer served in a second PCR lasting about 7 to 12 cycles. In TCRdb, the 5' RACE reads were re-called with MiXCR into one record per CDR3 protein. The data show about 1,600,000 distinct CDR3 sequences, around two fifths seen once. This entry comes from a study of blood T cells in healthy people across ages.

The sample taken for sequencing was blood. The sequence came from a woman aged 18-30 years in good health. The chain carries TRBV20-1 and TRBJ1-1, with D maybe TRBD1 (6 bases). Here the CDR3 DNA reads TGCAGTGCTAGGTCACTACAGGGAATCACTGAAGCTTTCTTT. Amino acids: CSARSLQGITEAFF.